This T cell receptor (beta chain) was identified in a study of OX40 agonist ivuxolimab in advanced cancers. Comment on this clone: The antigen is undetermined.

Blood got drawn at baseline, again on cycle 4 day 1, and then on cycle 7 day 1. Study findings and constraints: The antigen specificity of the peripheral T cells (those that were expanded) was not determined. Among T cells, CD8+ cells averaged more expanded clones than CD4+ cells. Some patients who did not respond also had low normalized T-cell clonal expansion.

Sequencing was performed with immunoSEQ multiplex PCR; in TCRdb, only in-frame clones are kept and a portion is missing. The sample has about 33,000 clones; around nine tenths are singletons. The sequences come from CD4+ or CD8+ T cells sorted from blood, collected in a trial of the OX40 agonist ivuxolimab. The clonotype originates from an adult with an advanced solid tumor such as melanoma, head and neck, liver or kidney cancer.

DNA of the CDR3: TGTGCCAGTAGTTCTACAGGGTTTATCACTGAAGCTTTCTTT. This translates into CASSSTGFITEAFF. The chain joins TRBV6-1 to TRBJ1-1, with a weak D call TRBD1 (6 bases). The CDR3 totals 14 residues. V was pared by 9 bases and J by 4 bases, with 18 bases between. Germline loops: CDR1 MNHNS, CDR2 SASEGT.